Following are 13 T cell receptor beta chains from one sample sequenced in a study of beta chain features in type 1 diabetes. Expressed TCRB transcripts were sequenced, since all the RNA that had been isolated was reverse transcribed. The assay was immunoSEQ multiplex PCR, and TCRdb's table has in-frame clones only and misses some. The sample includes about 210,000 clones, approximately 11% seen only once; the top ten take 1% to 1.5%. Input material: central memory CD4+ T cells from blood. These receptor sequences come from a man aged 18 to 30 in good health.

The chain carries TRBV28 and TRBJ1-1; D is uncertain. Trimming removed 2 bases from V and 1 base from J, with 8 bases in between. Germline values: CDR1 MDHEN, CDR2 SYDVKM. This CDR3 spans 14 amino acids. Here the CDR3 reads CASSLRTANTEAFF. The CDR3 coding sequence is TGTGCCAGCAGTTTACGCACGGCGAACACTGAAGCTTTCTTT.

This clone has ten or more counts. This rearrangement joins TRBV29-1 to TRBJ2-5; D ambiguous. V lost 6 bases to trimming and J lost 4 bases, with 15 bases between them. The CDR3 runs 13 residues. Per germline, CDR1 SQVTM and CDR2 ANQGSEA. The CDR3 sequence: CSVPGGDGETQYF. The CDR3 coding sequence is TGCAGCGTCCCCGGTGGGGATGGAGAGACCCAGTACTTC.

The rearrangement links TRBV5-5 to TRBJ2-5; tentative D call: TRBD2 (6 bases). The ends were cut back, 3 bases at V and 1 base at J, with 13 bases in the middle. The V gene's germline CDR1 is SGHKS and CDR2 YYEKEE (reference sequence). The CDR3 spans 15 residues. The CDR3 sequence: CASSSFSGVQETQYF. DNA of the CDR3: TGTGCCAGCAGCTCCTTTAGCGGAGTCCAAGAGACCCAGTACTTC.

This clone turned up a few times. The CDR3 loop reads CASTRQQSGEQYF. CDR3 in DNA: TGTGCCAGCACCCGGCAACAGTCGGGCGAGCAGTACTTC. The rearrangement joins TRBV9 to TRBJ2-7; no definite D call. The CDR3 runs to 13 residues. CDR1 SGDLS and CDR2 YYNGEE come from the germline V gene. Trimming pared 6 bases from V and 6 bases from J, leaving 16 bases between.

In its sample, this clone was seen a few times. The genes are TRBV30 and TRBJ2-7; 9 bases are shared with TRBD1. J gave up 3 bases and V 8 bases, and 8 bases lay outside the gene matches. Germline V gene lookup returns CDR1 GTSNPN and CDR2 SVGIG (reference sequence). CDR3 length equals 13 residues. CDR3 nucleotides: TGTGCCACAAAAGGACAGGGGTTCTACGAGCAGTACTTC. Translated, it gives CATKGQGFYEQYF.

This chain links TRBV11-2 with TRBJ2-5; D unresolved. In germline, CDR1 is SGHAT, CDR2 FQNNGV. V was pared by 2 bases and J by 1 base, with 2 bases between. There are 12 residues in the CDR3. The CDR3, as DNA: TGTGCCAGCAGCTTAACCCAAGAGACCCAGTACTTC. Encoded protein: CASSLTQETQYF.

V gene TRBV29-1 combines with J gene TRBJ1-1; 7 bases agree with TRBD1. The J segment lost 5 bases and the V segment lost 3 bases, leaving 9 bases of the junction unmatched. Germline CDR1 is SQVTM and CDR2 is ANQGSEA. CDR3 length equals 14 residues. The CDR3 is CSVDRGQSTTEAFF. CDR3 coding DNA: TGCAGCGTTGATAGGGGACAGTCTACAACTGAAGCTTTCTTT.

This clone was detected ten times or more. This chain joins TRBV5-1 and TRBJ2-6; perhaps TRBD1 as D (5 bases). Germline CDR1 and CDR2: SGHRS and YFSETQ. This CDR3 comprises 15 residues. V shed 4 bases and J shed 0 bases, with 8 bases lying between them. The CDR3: CASSPTDSGANVLTF. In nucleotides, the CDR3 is TGCGCCAGCAGCCCGACAGACTCTGGGGCCAACGTCCTGACTTTC.

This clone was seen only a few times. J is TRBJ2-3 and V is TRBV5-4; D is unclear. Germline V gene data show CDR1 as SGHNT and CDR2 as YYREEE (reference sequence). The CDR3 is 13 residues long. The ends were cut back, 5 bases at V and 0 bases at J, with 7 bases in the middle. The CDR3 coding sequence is TGTGCCAGCAGACTGGACAGCACAGATACGCAGTATTTT. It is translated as CASRLDSTDTQYF.

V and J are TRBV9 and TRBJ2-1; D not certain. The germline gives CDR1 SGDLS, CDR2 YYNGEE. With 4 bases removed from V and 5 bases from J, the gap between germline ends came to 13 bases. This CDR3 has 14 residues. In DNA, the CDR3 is TGTGCCAGCAGCCCCTCCCGGCGGCACAATGAGCAGTTCTTC. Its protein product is CASSPSRRHNEQFF.

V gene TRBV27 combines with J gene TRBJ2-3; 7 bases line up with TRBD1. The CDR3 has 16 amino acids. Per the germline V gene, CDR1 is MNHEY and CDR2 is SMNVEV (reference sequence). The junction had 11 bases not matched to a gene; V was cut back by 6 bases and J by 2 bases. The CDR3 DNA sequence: TGTGCCAGCAGGAGGGGACAGAGAGTCCTCACAGATACGCAGTATTTT. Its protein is CASRRGQRVLTDTQYF.

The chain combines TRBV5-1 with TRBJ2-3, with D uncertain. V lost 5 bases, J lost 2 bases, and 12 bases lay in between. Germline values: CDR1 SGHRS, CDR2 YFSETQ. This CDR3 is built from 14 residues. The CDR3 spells CASRWSGYTDTQYF. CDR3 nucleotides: TGCGCCAGCAGATGGTCCGGCTACACAGATACGCAGTATTTT.

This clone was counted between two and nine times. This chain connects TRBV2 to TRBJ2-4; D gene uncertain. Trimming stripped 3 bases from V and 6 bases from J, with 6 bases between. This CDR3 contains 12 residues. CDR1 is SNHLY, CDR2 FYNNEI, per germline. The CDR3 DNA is TGTGCCAGCAGTGATGAAGGAAACATTCAGTACTTC. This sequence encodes CASSDEGNIQYF. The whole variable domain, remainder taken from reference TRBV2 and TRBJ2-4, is EPEVTQTPSHQVTQMGQEVILRCVPISNHLYFYWYRQILGQKVEFLVSFYNNEISEKSEIFDDQFSVERPDGSNFTLKIRSTKLEDSAMYFCASSDEGNIQYFGAGTRLSVL.